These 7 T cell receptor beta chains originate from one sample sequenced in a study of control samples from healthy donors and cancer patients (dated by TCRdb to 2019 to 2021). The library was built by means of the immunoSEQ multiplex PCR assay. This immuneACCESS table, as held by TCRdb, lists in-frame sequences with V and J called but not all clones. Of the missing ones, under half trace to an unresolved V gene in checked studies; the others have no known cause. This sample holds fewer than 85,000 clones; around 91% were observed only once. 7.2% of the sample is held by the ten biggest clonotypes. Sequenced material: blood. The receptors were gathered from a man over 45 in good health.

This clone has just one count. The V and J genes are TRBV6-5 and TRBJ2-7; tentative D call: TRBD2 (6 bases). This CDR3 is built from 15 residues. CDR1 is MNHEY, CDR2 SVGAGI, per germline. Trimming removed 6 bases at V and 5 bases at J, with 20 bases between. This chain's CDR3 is CASSSKPSGLHEQYF. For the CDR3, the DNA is TGTGCCAGCAGCTCCAAACCCTCGGGACTCCACGAGCAGTACTTC.

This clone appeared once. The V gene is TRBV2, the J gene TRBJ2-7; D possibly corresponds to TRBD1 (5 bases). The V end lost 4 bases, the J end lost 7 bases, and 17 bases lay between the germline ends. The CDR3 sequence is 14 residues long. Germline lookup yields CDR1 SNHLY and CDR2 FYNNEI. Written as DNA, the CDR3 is TGTGCCAGCAGTGTATGGCAGGGATCGGTTGAGCAGTACTTC. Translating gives CASSVWQGSVEQYF.

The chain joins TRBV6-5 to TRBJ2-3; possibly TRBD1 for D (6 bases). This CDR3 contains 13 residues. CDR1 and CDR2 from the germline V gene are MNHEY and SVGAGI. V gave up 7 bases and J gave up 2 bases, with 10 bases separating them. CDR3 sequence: CASTRTVTDTQYF. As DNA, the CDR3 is TGTGCCAGCACCCGGACAGTCACAGATACGCAGTATTTT.

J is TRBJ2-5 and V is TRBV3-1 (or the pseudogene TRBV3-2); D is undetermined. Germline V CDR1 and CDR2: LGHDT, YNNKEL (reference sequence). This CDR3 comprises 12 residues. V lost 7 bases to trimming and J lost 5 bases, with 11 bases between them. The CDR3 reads CASTSLWETQYF. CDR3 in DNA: TGTGCCAGCACCTCCCTTTGGGAGACCCAGTACTTC.

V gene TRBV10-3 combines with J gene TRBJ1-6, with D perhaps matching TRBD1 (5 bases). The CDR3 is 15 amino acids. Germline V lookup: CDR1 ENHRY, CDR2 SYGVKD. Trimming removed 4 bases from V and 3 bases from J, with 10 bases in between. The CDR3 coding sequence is TGTGCCATCAGTGGGGGACCGAACTATAATTCACCCCTCCACTTT. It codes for CAISGGPNYNSPLHF.

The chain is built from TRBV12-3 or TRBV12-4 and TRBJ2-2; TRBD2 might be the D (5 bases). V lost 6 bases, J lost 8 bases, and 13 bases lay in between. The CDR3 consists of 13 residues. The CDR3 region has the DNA TGTGCCAGCAGCCATCCGTCGGGGGGGGAGCTGTTTTTT. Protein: CASSHPSGGELFF.

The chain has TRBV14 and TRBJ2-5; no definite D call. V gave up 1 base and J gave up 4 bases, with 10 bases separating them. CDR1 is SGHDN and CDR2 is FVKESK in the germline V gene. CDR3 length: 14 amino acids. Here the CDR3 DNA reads TGTGCCAGCAGCCAAGCTACCGTAATAGAGACCCAGTACTTC. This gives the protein CASSQATVIETQYF.